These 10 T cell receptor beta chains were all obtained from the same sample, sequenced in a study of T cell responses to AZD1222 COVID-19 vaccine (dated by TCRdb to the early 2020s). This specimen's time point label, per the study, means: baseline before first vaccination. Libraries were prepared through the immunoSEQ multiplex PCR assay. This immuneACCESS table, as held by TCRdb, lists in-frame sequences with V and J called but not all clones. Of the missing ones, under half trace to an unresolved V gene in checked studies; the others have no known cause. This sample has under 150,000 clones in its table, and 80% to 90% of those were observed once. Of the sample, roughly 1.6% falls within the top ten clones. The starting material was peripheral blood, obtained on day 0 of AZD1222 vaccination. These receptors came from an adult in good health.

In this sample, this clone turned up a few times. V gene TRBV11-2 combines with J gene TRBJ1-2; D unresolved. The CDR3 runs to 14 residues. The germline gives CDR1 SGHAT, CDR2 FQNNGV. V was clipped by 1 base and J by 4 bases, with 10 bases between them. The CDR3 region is CASSLGGAAYGYTF. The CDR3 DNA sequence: TGTGCCAGCAGCTTAGGAGGCGCAGCCTATGGCTACACCTTC. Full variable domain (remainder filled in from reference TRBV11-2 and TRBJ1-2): EAGVAQSPRYKIIEKRQSVAFWCNPISGHATLYWYQQILGQGPKLLIQFQNNGVVDDSQLPKDRFSAERLKGVDSTLKIQPAKLEDSAVYLCASSLGGAAYGYTFGSGTRLTVV.

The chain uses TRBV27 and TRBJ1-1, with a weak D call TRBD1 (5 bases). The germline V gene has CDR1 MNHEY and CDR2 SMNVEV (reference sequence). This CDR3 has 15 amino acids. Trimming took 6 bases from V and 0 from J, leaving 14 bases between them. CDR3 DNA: TGTGCCAGCAGAGTGGGACGGGTCATGAACACTGAAGCTTTCTTT. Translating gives CASRVGRVMNTEAFF.

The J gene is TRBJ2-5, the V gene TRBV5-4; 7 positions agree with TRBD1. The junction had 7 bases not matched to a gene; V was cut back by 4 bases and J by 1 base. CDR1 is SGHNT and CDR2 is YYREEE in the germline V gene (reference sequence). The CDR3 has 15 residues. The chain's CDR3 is CASSATGIGQETQYF. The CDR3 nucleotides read TGTGCCAGCAGCGCGACAGGGATAGGCCAAGAGACCCAGTACTTC.

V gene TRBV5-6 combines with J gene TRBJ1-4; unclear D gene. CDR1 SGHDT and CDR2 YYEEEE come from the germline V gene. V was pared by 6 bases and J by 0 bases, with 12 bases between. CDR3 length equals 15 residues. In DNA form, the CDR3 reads TGTGCCAGCACCCACTTAGCAACAACTAATGAAAAACTGTTTTTT. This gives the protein CASTHLATTNEKLFF.

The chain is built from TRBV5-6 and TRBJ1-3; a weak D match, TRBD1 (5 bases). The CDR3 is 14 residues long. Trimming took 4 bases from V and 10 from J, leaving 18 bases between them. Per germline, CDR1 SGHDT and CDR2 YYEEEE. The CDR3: CASSPGTAHLTIYF. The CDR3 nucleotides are TGTGCCAGCAGCCCTGGGACCGCGCATCTTACCATATATTTT.

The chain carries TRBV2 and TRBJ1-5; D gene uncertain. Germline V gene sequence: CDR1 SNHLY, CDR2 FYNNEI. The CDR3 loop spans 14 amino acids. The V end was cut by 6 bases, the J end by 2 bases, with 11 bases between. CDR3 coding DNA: TGTGCCAGCAGGATGGGCAGCGGCAATCAGCCCCAGCATTTT. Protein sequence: CASRMGSGNQPQHF.

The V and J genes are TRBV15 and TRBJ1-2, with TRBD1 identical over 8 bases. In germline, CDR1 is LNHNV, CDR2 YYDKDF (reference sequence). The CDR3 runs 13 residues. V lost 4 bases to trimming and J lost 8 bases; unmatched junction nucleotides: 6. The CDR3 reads CATSTRTGNGYTF. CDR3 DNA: TGTGCCACCAGCACACGGACAGGGAACGGCTACACCTTC.

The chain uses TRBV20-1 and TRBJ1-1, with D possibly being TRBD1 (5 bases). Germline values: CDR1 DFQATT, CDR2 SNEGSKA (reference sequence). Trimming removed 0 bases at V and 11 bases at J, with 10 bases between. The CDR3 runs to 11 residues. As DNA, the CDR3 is TGCAGTGCTAGAGAGAACGAGGGGGCTTTCTTT. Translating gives CSARENEGAFF.

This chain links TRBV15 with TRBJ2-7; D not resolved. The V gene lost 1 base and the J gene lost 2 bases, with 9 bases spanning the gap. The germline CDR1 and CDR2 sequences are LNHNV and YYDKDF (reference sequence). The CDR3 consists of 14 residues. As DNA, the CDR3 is TGTGCCACCAGCAGAGGTGCGTTTGCCTACGAGCAGTACTTC. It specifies CATSRGAFAYEQYF.

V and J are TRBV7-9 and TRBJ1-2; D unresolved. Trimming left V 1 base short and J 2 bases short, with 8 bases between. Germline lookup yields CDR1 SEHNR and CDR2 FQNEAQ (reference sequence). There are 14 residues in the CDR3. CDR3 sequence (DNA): TGTGCCAGCAGCTTAGGCGGATCGAACTATGGCTACACCTTC. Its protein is CASSLGGSNYGYTF.